The 5 T cell receptor beta chains below were found in one sample sequenced in a study of T cells expressing NK-cell markers (TCRdb year 2020). The library was obtained by 5' RACE. TCRdb names Illumina HiSeq 2000 as the instrument used. TCRdb reprocessed the reads and assigns one entry to each CDR3 protein sequence, leaving out DNA. The table kept for this sample lists some 600,000 distinct CDR3 sequences. The ten most abundant clones make up around 3.3% of the sample. The specimen sequenced was blood T cells: a sorted CD56 or NKG2C T cell subset, CD4+ or CD8+ T cells, or bulk PBMC T cells (not recorded which). The source of these receptors is a man aged 18 to 30 in good health. Donor details come from another sample of the same person, matched by shared clones.

V usage is TRBV6-1 and J usage is TRBJ1-2; TCRdb's D gene call, TRBD1, goes unchecked for lack of DNA. The CDR3 runs 14 residues. Per germline, CDR1 MNHNS and CDR2 SASEGT. CDR3 region: CASSGQAPYNGYTF.

V is TRBV6-1 and J is TRBJ1-1. CDR3 size: 13 residues. Germline assignment: CDR1 MNHNS and CDR2 SASEGT. CDR3 loop: CASRGTENTEAFF.

The V and J genes are TRBV19 and TRBJ2-3. There are 14 residues in the CDR3. The germline gives CDR1 LNHDA, CDR2 SQIVND (reference sequence). This CDR3 reads CASTSSWGTDTQYF.

The gene calls are TRBV5-5 and TRBJ2-1; TCRdb calls TRBD1, which cannot be checked without DNA. The CDR3 has 15 residues. From germline, CDR1 is SGHKS and CDR2 YYEKEE (reference sequence). CDR3 in amino acids: CASSLAPGGGRGQFF.

V and J are TRBV2 and TRBJ2-1; as DNA is missing, the TRBD2 call by TCRdb cannot be tested. The germline gives CDR1 SNHLY, CDR2 FYNNEI. This CDR3 is 14 amino acids long. The CDR3 sequence: CASNAGGPSDEQFF.